The 27 T cell receptor beta chains listed next were all sequenced from one sample in a study of cytomegalovirus exposure and HLA in healthy donors. PCR was performed using 60 Vbeta and 13 Jbeta primers. Produced via immunoSEQ multiplex PCR; TCRdb's table is partial and in-frame only. The sample includes roughly 200,000 clones, approximately 86% of them seen just once. The sample consisted of PBMCs. Receptor source: a woman between 25 and 40 years old in good health and CMV-seronegative.

The rearrangement uses TRBV7-2 and TRBJ2-3; 9 nucleotides agree with TRBD2. The trim removed 5 bases at V and 5 bases at J, leaving 2 bases unmatched. The CDR3 sequence is 13 residues long. The germline CDR1 and CDR2 sequences are SGHTA and FQGNSA. Here the CDR3 DNA reads TGTGCCAGCAGCCTTAGCGGGGGAGATACGCAGTATTTT. Amino acid sequence: CASSLSGGDTQYF.

The chain links TRBV7-6 to TRBJ2-1, with D possibly TRBD1 on 6 matching bases. This CDR3 contains 16 residues. The germline gives CDR1 SGHVS, CDR2 FNYEAQ. V was shortened by 1 base and J by 4 bases, with 14 bases between the two germline ends. In DNA form, the CDR3 reads TGTGCCAGCAGCTTAGATTCCAGGGGTATGTACAATGAGCAGTTCTTC. As protein: CASSLDSRGMYNEQFF.

The count of this clone is one. The chain couples TRBV6-1 to TRBJ2-7; weak D call: TRBD1 (6 bases). Trimming stripped 6 bases from V and 5 bases from J, with 17 bases between. Germline V gene lookup returns CDR1 MNHNS and CDR2 SASEGT. The CDR3 has 14 amino acids. CDR3 protein: CASSLGTPSHEQYF. CDR3 coding DNA: TGTGCCAGCAGCCTCGGGACACCCTCTCACGAGCAGTACTTC.

CDR3 amino acids: CASSSLGQGVFHEQYF. The CDR3, as DNA: TGTGCCAGCAGCTCCCTAGGACAGGGGGTCTTCCACGAGCAGTACTTC. The chain combines TRBV5-6 with TRBJ2-7; 10 bases match TRBD1. Germline assignment: CDR1 SGHDT and CDR2 YYEEEE. Unmatched junction bases numbered 11, after V lost 3 bases and J lost 5 bases. The CDR3 runs to 16 residues.

The CDR3 region is CASSWGQGRTEQYF. The CDR3 bases are TGTGCCAGCAGCTGGGGACAGGGACGAACCGAGCAGTACTTC. This chain uses TRBV11-2 with TRBJ2-7, with TRBD1 matching 9 bases. The CDR3 sequence is 14 residues long. The J segment lost 6 bases and the V segment lost 4 bases, leaving 7 bases of the junction unmatched. Germline V gene data show CDR1 as SGHAT and CDR2 as FQNNGV.

The chain carries TRBV5-1 and TRBJ2-1; weak D call: TRBD1 (5 bases). This CDR3 contains 13 residues. The V end was cut by 3 bases, the J end by 2 bases, with 6 bases between. Germline V gene sequence: CDR1 SGHRS, CDR2 YFSETQ. The CDR3 DNA follows: TGCGCCAGCAGCTCGGACACCTACAATGAGCAGTTCTTC. Protein product: CASSSDTYNEQFF. Full variable domain (rest looked up from reference TRBV5-1 and TRBJ2-1): KAGVTQTPRYLIKTRGQQVTLSCSPISGHRSVSWYQQTPGQGLQFLFEYFSETQRNKGNFPGRFSGRQFSNSRSEMNVSTLELGDSALYLCASSSDTYNEQFFGPGTRLTVL.

The chain recombines TRBV4-1 with TRBJ1-1; D unresolved. Germline CDR1 reads MGHRA; CDR2 reads YSYEKL. The V and J ends lost 0 bases and 0 bases respectively, with 8 bases between them. The CDR3 is 15 amino acids. For the CDR3, the DNA is TGCGCCAGCAGCCAAGACGCTCTAGTGAACACTGAAGCTTTCTTT. Protein: CASSQDALVNTEAFF.

This clone has more than one count but fewer than ten. The rearrangement joins TRBV19 to TRBJ1-1, with D possibly matching TRBD1 (5 bases). The V end lost 5 bases, the J end lost 3 bases, and 13 bases lay between the germline ends. The CDR3 loop spans 14 amino acids. Germline V lookup: CDR1 LNHDA, CDR2 SQIVND (reference sequence). CDR3 region: CASSQVGGYTEAFF. The CDR3 DNA is TGTGCCAGTAGTCAAGTCGGGGGTTACACTGAAGCTTTCTTT.

The DNA for the CDR3 is TGTGCCAGTAGTAGCGGCTGGACAGTGGGCACCGGGGAGCTGTTTTTT. This sequence encodes CASSSGWTVGTGELFF. The chain links TRBV19 to TRBJ2-2; TRBD1 might be the D (6 bases). V was shortened by 4 bases and J by 4 bases, with 16 bases between the two germline ends. The length of the CDR3 is 16 residues. Per germline, CDR1 LNHDA and CDR2 SQIVND (reference sequence). Looking up the rest from reference TRBV19 and TRBJ2-2 gives the full variable domain: DGGITQSPKYLFRKEGQNVTLSCEQNLNHDAMYWYRQDPGQGLRLIYYSQIVNDFQKGDIAEGYSVSREKKESFPLTVTSAQKNPTAFYLCASSSGWTVGTGELFFGEGSRLTVL.

J is TRBJ1-4 and V is TRBV7-6, with D possibly being TRBD1 (5 bases). CDR1 and CDR2 from the germline V gene are SGHVS and FNYEAQ. The V gene lost 5 bases and the J gene lost 0 bases, with 19 bases spanning the gap. The CDR3 sequence is 18 residues long. CDR3 region: CASSGRDGPATTNEKLFF. The CDR3, as DNA: TGTGCCAGCAGCGGGAGGGACGGGCCAGCTACAACTAATGAAAAACTGTTTTTT. Based on the CDR3 plus reference TRBV7-6 and TRBJ1-4, the full variable domain is GAGVSQSPRYKVTKRGQDVALRCDPISGHVSLYWYRQALGQGPEFLTYFNYEAQQDKSGLPNDRFSAERPEGSISTLTIQRTEQRDSAMYRCASSGRDGPATTNEKLFFGSGTQLSVL.

The J gene is TRBJ2-1, the V gene TRBV4-1; unclear D gene. V was cut by 6 bases and J by 5 bases, with 14 bases left in between. The CDR3 sequence is 14 residues long. Germline-derived CDR1 and CDR2 are MGHRA and YSYEKL. The CDR3 here is CASSSDFLDNEQFF. CDR3 DNA sequence: TGCGCCAGCAGTTCTGACTTCCTCGACAATGAGCAGTTCTTC.

This clone was found a few times. V is TRBV11-2 and J is TRBJ2-7, with 7 bases lining up with TRBD1. In germline, CDR1 is SGHAT, CDR2 FQNNGV. This CDR3 is 16 amino acids long. J was trimmed by 1 base and V by 5 bases; bases with no gene match: 11. The CDR3 loop reads CASSRVTGVISYEQYF. The CDR3 nucleotides read TGTGCCAGCAGCCGAGTTACAGGGGTCATTTCCTACGAGCAGTACTTC.

The chain couples TRBV20-1 to TRBJ2-7, with D possibly matching TRBD2 (5 bases). Germline-derived CDR1 and CDR2 are DFQATT and SNEGSKA (reference sequence). The V gene lost 5 bases and the J gene lost 7 bases, with 12 bases spanning the gap. The CDR3 runs 11 residues. In nucleotides, the CDR3 is TGCAGTGCTGGGGTCGAGGGAGAGCAGTACTTC. Its translation: CSAGVEGEQYF.

The chain employs TRBV9 and TRBJ2-5, with D unclear. Germline loops: CDR1 SGDLS, CDR2 YYNGEE. Trimming removed 0 bases from V and 0 bases from J, with 9 bases in between. The CDR3 runs 15 residues. The CDR3 sequence: CASSVASAYQETQYF. CDR3 DNA: TGTGCCAGCAGCGTAGCTTCAGCGTACCAAGAGACCCAGTACTTC.

This sequence joins TRBV5-1 and TRBJ2-2; 8 nucleotides align to TRBD1. The CDR3 is 15 residues long. Germline V gives CDR1 SGHRS, CDR2 YFSETQ. After removal of 6 bases from V and 4 bases from J, the junction contained 8 bases not matched to a gene. CDR3 sequence (DNA): TGCGCCAGCACCCTGGACAGGGTGAGCACCGGGGAGCTGTTTTTT. Its protein product is CASTLDRVSTGELFF. The full variable domain, with the rest looked up from reference TRBV5-1 and TRBJ2-2, is KAGVTQTPRYLIKTRGQQVTLSCSPISGHRSVSWYQQTPGQGLQFLFEYFSETQRNKGNFPGRFSGRQFSNSRSEMNVSTLELGDSALYLCASTLDRVSTGELFFGEGSRLTVL.

The rearrangement links TRBV5-1 to TRBJ2-5, with TRBD2 matching over 11 bases. CDR3 length equals 15 residues. Germline loops: CDR1 SGHRS, CDR2 YFSETQ. Unmatched junction bases numbered 4, after V lost 2 bases and J lost 4 bases. The CDR3 sequence: CASSFTSGSLETQYF. CDR3 DNA sequence: TGCGCCAGCAGCTTTACTAGCGGGAGTTTAGAGACCCAGTACTTC.

This chain uses TRBV29-1 with TRBJ2-7; TRBD2 matches at 9 bases. The J segment lost 4 bases and the V segment lost 0 bases, leaving 7 bases of the junction unmatched. CDR1 is SQVTM, CDR2 ANQGSEA, per germline. The CDR3 runs to 15 residues. The DNA of the CDR3 is TGCAGCGTTGAAGATCCTGCTAGCGGGAAATACGAGCAGTACTTC. It is translated as CSVEDPASGKYEQYF.

J is TRBJ2-2 and V is TRBV5-6; no definite D call. Trimming left V 1 base short and J 5 bases short, with 6 bases between. The CDR3 runs to 13 residues. Per the germline V gene, CDR1 is SGHDT and CDR2 is YYEEEE. The CDR3 loop is CASSLRWTGELFF. DNA of the CDR3: TGTGCCAGCAGCTTGCGGTGGACCGGGGAGCTGTTTTTT.

In its sample, this clone was seen once. The CDR3: CASNTQGNTEAFF. The CDR3 region has the DNA TGTGCCAGCAACACACAGGGGAACACTGAAGCTTTCTTT. The V call is TRBV2, the J call TRBJ1-1; D may be TRBD1 (6 bases). Germline CDR1 and CDR2: SNHLY and FYNNEI. The CDR3 length is 13 residues. Trimming removed 7 bases at V and 1 base at J, with 10 bases between.

The chain has TRBV30 and TRBJ2-3, with TRBD2 matching 8 bases. The trim removed 2 bases at V and 6 bases at J, leaving 4 bases unmatched. From germline, CDR1 is GTSNPN and CDR2 SVGIG (reference sequence). This CDR3 comprises 13 residues. CDR3 sequence reads: CAWSSGGADTQYF. CDR3 sequence (DNA): TGTGCCTGGAGTTCGGGAGGGGCGGATACGCAGTATTTT.

The J gene is TRBJ1-1, the V gene TRBV28; D unresolved. The CDR3 contains 14 residues. Trimming removed 3 bases at V and 6 bases at J, with 14 bases between. Germline CDR1 reads MDHEN; CDR2 reads SYDVKM. CDR3 nucleotide sequence: TGTGCCAGCAGTTTTTTCTCGGGGTCCCCTGAAGCTTTCTTT. It yields the protein CASSFFSGSPEAFF.

V and J are TRBV5-5 and TRBJ2-5; 7 nucleotides match TRBD2. V shed 3 bases and J 5 bases; nucleotides not matched to a gene: 4. The CDR3 is 13 residues long. CDR1 SGHKS and CDR2 YYEKEE come from the germline V gene (reference sequence). The CDR3 protein is CASSWGGVETQYF. As DNA, the CDR3 is TGTGCCAGCAGCTGGGGGGGAGTGGAGACCCAGTACTTC.

The chain is built from TRBV5-6 and TRBJ2-3, with 10 positions matching TRBD2. V was pared by 4 bases and J by 0 bases, with 5 bases of the junction left unmatched. Germline assignment: CDR1 SGHDT and CDR2 YYEEEE. CDR3 size: 16 residues. The CDR3, as DNA: TGTGCCAGCAGCCTCCCTAGCGGGGGAAGCACAGATACGCAGTATTTT. Its translation is CASSLPSGGSTDTQYF.

The chain couples TRBV13 to TRBJ1-1; D perhaps matches TRBD1 (6 bases). V lost 5 bases and J 1 base, leaving 8 bases between the germline ends. There are 13 residues in the CDR3. Germline loops: CDR1 PRHDT, CDR2 FYEKMQ (reference sequence). In DNA, the CDR3 is TGTGCCAGCAGCGTACAGGGGAACACTGAAGCTTTCTTT. It translates to CASSVQGNTEAFF. The full variable domain, rest sourced from reference TRBV13 and TRBJ1-1, is AAGVIQSPRHLIKEKRETATLKCYPIPRHDTVYWYQQGPGQDPQFLISFYEKMQSDKGSIPDRFSAQQFSDYHSELNMSSLELGDSALYFCASSVQGNTEAFFGQGTRLTVV.

This clone was observed a few times. The V gene is TRBV18, the J gene TRBJ2-1; a weak D match, TRBD2 (6 bases). The germline V and J ends were trimmed by 3 bases and 6 bases, with 12 bases remaining between them. CDR3 size: 14 residues. Germline V lookup: CDR1 KGHSH, CDR2 LQKENI. The DNA of the CDR3 is TGTGCCAGCTCACCGGTGGGACTTACCAATGAGCAGTTCTTC. This sequence encodes CASSPVGLTNEQFF.

V gene TRBV4-1 combines with J gene TRBJ2-1; 12 bases are a match to TRBD2. This CDR3 has 17 residues. Germline CDR1 and CDR2: MGHRA and YSYEKL. The V and J ends lost 3 bases and 1 base, in that order; junction bases with no gene match: 4. CDR3 nucleotides: TGCGCCAGCAGCCAGACACTAGCGGGAGGTTCCTACAATGAGCAGTTCTTC. Its protein product is CASSQTLAGGSYNEQFF.

This clone has a handful of counts. The J gene is TRBJ2-5, the V gene TRBV28; TRBD1 matches at 9 bases. CDR1 and CDR2 (germline): MDHEN, SYDVKM. The CDR3 has 12 residues. J was trimmed by 4 bases and V by 10 bases; bases with no gene match: 4. The CDR3 nucleotides are TGTGCCACCTCGGGACAGGGAGAGACCCAGTACTTC. Amino acids: CATSGQGETQYF.